These 18 T cell receptor beta chains came from one sample sequenced in a study of cytotoxic CD8 clonotypes in ibrutinib-treated CLL. TCRdb's table, derived via immunoSEQ multiplex PCR, lists solely in-frame clones and lacks some. The repertoire includes roughly 63,000 clones, roughly 50% of them detected once, and 14% to 15% sits in the top ten. Sequences were derived from PBMCs, sampled after 12 months of ibrutinib treatment. All receptors derive from a human donor with chronic lymphocytic leukemia.

The chain carries TRBV5-6 and TRBJ1-1; the D gene is possibly TRBD1 (6 bases). The CDR3 is 13 amino acids. Deletions cut 7 bases from V and 1 base from J, with 11 bases between. Germline values: CDR1 SGHDT, CDR2 YYEEEE. This chain's CDR3 is CASEGGPNTEAFF. CDR3 in DNA: TGTGCCAGCGAGGGGGGACCGAACACTGAAGCTTTCTTT.

The V call is TRBV6-4, the J call TRBJ2-1, with TRBD2 identical over 9 bases. Germline V gives CDR1 MRHNA, CDR2 SNTAGT. V lost 4 bases to trimming and J lost 6 bases; unmatched junction nucleotides: 13. The CDR3 runs to 17 residues. The CDR3 nucleotides read TGTGCCAGCAGTGGGGACCCCTGGCGGGAGGGCAGCAATGAGCAGTTCTTC. Its protein is CASSGDPWREGSNEQFF.

The gene calls are TRBV19 and TRBJ1-5, with D maybe TRBD1 (5 bases). This CDR3 is built from 15 residues. Germline V gives CDR1 LNHDA, CDR2 SQIVND (reference sequence). The ends were cut back, 3 bases at V and 0 bases at J, with 9 bases in the middle. CDR3 sequence (DNA): TGTGCCAGTAGTATTAAGGGGAATAGCAATCAGCCCCAGCATTTT. Translating gives CASSIKGNSNQPQHF. Supplemented by reference TRBV19 and TRBJ1-5, the full variable domain reads DGGITQSPKYLFRKEGQNVTLSCEQNLNHDAMYWYRQDPGQGLRLIYYSQIVNDFQKGDIAEGYSVSREKKESFPLTVTSAQKNPTAFYLCASSIKGNSNQPQHFGDGTRLSIL.

The chain combines TRBV5-1 with TRBJ2-7; possibly TRBD2 for D (5 bases). This CDR3 comprises 11 residues. V was cut by 4 bases and J by 7 bases, with 9 bases left in between. CDR1 and CDR2 (germline): SGHRS, YFSETQ. The CDR3 loop is CASSGGMEQYF. As DNA, the CDR3 is TGCGCCAGCAGCGGAGGTATGGAGCAGTACTTC.

The gene calls are TRBV5-1 and TRBJ2-7, with 9 bases lining up with TRBD2. Germline CDR1 and CDR2: SGHRS and YFSETQ. V lost 0 bases to trimming and J lost 6 bases; unmatched junction nucleotides: 10. The CDR3 has 16 residues. CDR3 DNA: TGCGCCAGCAGCTTGGCGTCCTGGCGGGAGGGCTCCGAGCAGTACTTC. Protein product: CASSLASWREGSEQYF.

The rearrangement links TRBV4-2 to TRBJ2-1; D is ambiguous. The V gene lost 0 bases and the J gene lost 8 bases, with 11 bases spanning the gap. The V gene's germline CDR1 is LGHNA and CDR2 YNFKEQ. The CDR3 has 14 amino acids. The CDR3 sequence: CASSQEVQGYEQFF. The DNA of the CDR3 is TGTGCCAGCAGCCAAGAGGTGCAAGGGTATGAGCAGTTCTTC.

This clone appeared a few times. The genes are TRBV11-2 and TRBJ2-7, with 11 bases aligning to TRBD2. J gave up 5 bases and V 2 bases, and 8 bases lay outside the gene matches. The CDR3 has 16 residues. Per the germline V gene, CDR1 is SGHAT and CDR2 is FQNNGV. The CDR3 sequence: CASSLHTSGSINEQYF. The CDR3, as DNA: TGTGCCAGCAGCTTACATACTAGCGGGAGTATCAACGAGCAGTACTTC.

This clone has only a few counts. The chain combines TRBV23-1 with TRBJ2-7, with TRBD1 matching over 10 bases. TRBV23-1 is classed as an ORF, of uncertain function. With V trimmed by 11 bases and J by 7 bases, 23 bases remained unmatched. This CDR3 region has 17 residues. The CDR3 region is CASRGDRGAFSPEEQYV. The CDR3 DNA is TGCGCCTCTAGAGGGGACAGGGGAGCATTCTCTCCGGAGGAGCAGTACGTC.

This clone turned up a few times. V is TRBV7-8 and J is TRBJ1-6; tentatively, D is TRBD1 (5 bases). Per the germline V gene, CDR1 is SGHVS and CDR2 is FQNEAQ. The CDR3 is 15 amino acids. Trimming cost V 1 base and J 9 bases, with 13 bases left between them. This CDR3 reads CASSLGQGISSPLHF. In DNA form, the CDR3 reads TGTGCCAGCAGCTTAGGTCAGGGAATAAGTTCACCCCTCCACTTT.

The chain carries TRBV28 and TRBJ1-2; D gene uncertain. Trimming took 1 base from V and 8 from J, leaving 14 bases between them. From germline, CDR1 is MDHEN and CDR2 SYDVKM. This CDR3 contains 14 residues. This CDR3 is CASSLSPREGGYTF. DNA for the CDR3: TGTGCCAGCAGTTTATCACCTCGGGAAGGGGGCTACACCTTC.

This chain links TRBV7-9 with TRBJ2-1; D gene ambiguous. V was shortened by 5 bases and J by 9 bases, with 8 bases between the two germline ends. This CDR3 has 11 residues. Germline V gene lookup returns CDR1 SEHNR and CDR2 FQNEAQ (reference sequence). The CDR3 protein is CASSVTSEQFF. The CDR3 nucleotides read TGTGCCAGCAGCGTAACAAGTGAGCAGTTCTTC.

V usage is TRBV2 and J usage is TRBJ1-6, with D unresolved. From germline, CDR1 is SNHLY and CDR2 FYNNEI. The CDR3 is 13 amino acids. Trimming removed 6 bases at V and 5 bases at J, with 8 bases between. The CDR3 DNA reads TGTGCCAGCAGGGGATCGGATAATTCACCCCTCCACTTT. This codes for CASRGSDNSPLHF.

The rearrangement links TRBV27 to TRBJ1-6; D not resolved. From germline, CDR1 is MNHEY and CDR2 SMNVEV (reference sequence). The ends were cut back, 6 bases at V and 8 bases at J, with 17 bases in the middle. The CDR3 runs 15 residues. For the CDR3, the DNA is TGTGCCAGCAGCATTAACCGCCTCTTTGATTCACCCCTCCACTTT. Translation gives CASSINRLFDSPLHF.

This clone appeared many times. This chain connects TRBV5-1 to TRBJ1-2; maybe TRBD1 (5 bases). This CDR3 has 13 residues. Germline CDR1 and CDR2: SGHRS and YFSETQ. Trimming pared 0 bases from V and 4 bases from J, leaving 7 bases between. The DNA for the CDR3 is TGCGCCAGCAGCTTGGGGGGGACCTATGGCTACACCTTC. It yields the protein CASSLGGTYGYTF. Complete variable domain (other parts from reference TRBV5-1 and TRBJ1-2): KAGVTQTPRYLIKTRGQQVTLSCSPISGHRSVSWYQQTPGQGLQFLFEYFSETQRNKGNFPGRFSGRQFSNSRSEMNVSTLELGDSALYLCASSLGGTYGYTFGSGTRLTVV.

This clone showed up just a few times. A read error may produce the germline difference seen at one junction end. The CDR3 DNA sequence: TGTGCCAGCGCTGGGGTTCGCAAAGACATTCAGTACTTC. It codes for CASAGVRKDIQYF. The chain has TRBV9 and TRBJ2-4; D unclear. CDR3 length equals 13 residues. Germline V CDR1 and CDR2: SGDLS, YYNGEE.

This chain joins TRBV6-1 and TRBJ2-1, with 8 bases matching TRBD1. Germline trimming cut 6 bases from V and 3 bases from J; bases unmatched to any gene: 7. The CDR3 is 15 amino acids. Looked up from germline, CDR1 is MNHNS and CDR2 is SASEGT. The CDR3 sequence is CASSDGQGVYNEQFF. The CDR3 nucleotides read TGTGCCAGCAGCGATGGACAGGGCGTCTACAATGAGCAGTTCTTC.

The rearrangement joins TRBV5-1 to TRBJ2-5; TRBD1 might be the D (6 bases). This CDR3 has 17 residues. Germline CDR1 and CDR2: SGHRS and YFSETQ. Between the trimmed V and J ends, which lost 0 bases and 4 bases, there was a span of 19 bases. The CDR3 sequence is CASSLGGSGVVAETQYF. The CDR3 DNA follows: TGCGCCAGCAGCTTGGGAGGTTCAGGGGTGGTGGCAGAGACCCAGTACTTC.

Relative to its sample, this clone is medium-sized (0.01 to 0.1%). The gene calls are TRBV6-6 and TRBJ2-3; possibly TRBD2 for D (6 bases). The CDR3 runs to 14 residues. The V end lost 4 bases, the J end lost 6 bases, and 14 bases lay between the germline ends. Germline V gene lookup returns CDR1 MNHNY and CDR2 SVGAGI (reference sequence). The CDR3 DNA reads as TGTGCCAGCAGTTTACGGGCGGGGAGGGATACGCAGTATTTT. Translated, it gives CASSLRAGRDTQYF.